This record looks at one T cell receptor beta chain sequence and its context. No antigen is known for it. No much larger clone is present one base from it, and per-base qualities are unavailable. These data belong to a study of blood T cell repertoires in COVID-19 (TCRdb year 2020). For context, the study as a whole: Samples covering the acute and convalescent phases of COVID-19 were provided by collaborators in the United States, Italy and Spain. The prospective study material was composed of cDNA or gDNA derived from T cells, B-cell-depleted T cells, or PBMCs. The dataset comprised deeply sampled blood TCRbeta repertoires from subjects exposed to, actively infected with, or recovered from COVID-19. The repertoires were made available in a free public database intended to serve as a resource for research on the immune response to SARS-CoV-2. Samples were obtained from the ongoing ImmuneRACE study (first 160 participants) and from some 1,300 subjects provided by 6 global collaborators. A de-identified subject ID, COVID-19 status, age in years and sex were almost always included in the sample metadata. Where available, HLA class I and class II types were taken from metadata supplied by the sample provider and were not determined by assay-based typing. Here is what the overall study found, with its caveats: The amount of clinical and demographic metadata varied by source and participant and was provided uncurated.

The immunoSEQ Assay, a bias-controlled multiplex PCR, was used to amplify TCRbeta CDR3 regions from genomic DNA. The authors processed their data as follows. The number of nucleated cells in each sample was estimated by amplification of reference gene primers within the assay. To quantify the absolute abundance of each unique TCRbeta CDR3 rearrangement, sequence reads were collapsed and filtered. For each sample, productive Simpson clonality was calculated as the square root of Simpson's diversity index across productive rearrangements. Held by TCRdb, this immuneACCESS table contains in-frame sequences only and omits some clones. Under half of the omission traces to an unresolved V gene where checked; the cause of the rest is unknown. V and J calls plus clone size are reproduced from that table; the DNA served to infer D and trimming. The sample records roughly 300,000 clones, just over 90% of which are singletons. Roughly 2.1% of the sample goes to the ten largest clones.

Participants in the prospective study were aged roughly 18 to 100 years, lived in about two dozen United States geographic areas, and enrolled through a virtual design. Cohort assignment in the prospective study relied on participant-reported clinical history from a screening survey and a study questionnaire. Mobile phlebotomists in the prospective study collected whole blood, serum and a nasopharyngeal or oropharyngeal swab from every participant. Over a roughly 2-month period, participants in the prospective study had the option of providing additional blood draws and questionnaires. Prospective study blood samples were shipped either frozen or at room temperature before DNA extraction. The CDR3 starts with the cysteine, ends with the phenylalanine, and has 14 residues. The DNA shown is the 42-base CDR3, in frame from base 1. V is cut back by 8 bases and J by 6 bases, with 6 bases in the junction unmatched. Per the germline V gene (reference sequence), LNHDA is the CDR1 and SQIVND is the CDR2.

The sequence links TRBV19 to TRBJ2-2; 10 nucleotides in the junction match TRBD1. The sample consisted of PBMCs or T cells enriched from blood (not recorded which). This sequence originates from a woman aged 35 to 49 with acute COVID-19. The nucleotide sequence is TGTGCCAGTGGTTGGACAGGGGGATCCGGGGAGCTGTTTTTT. Its translation reads: CASGWTGGSGELFF.